This T cell receptor beta chain derives from a study of T cells in Graves' hyperthyroidism and ophthalmopathy. Findings and limits, study-wide: A median around 5.9 months before onset, the model predicted ophthalmopathy.

Researchers amplified the TCR beta CDR3 regions from RNA transcripts. TCR CDR3 regions were first amplified by RT-PCR with HTBI primers. In TCRdb, the multiplex PCR reads were re-called with MiXCR into one record per CDR3 protein. The sample shows hundreds of thousands of distinct CDR3 sequences, roughly 15% of them seen only once. The length of the CDR3 is 15 residues. With 5 bases clipped from V and 4 bases from J, the junction kept 6 bases outside the gene matches. This clonotype was seen at least ten times. Antigen: not known. Stable disease denoted Graves' hyperthyroidism without ophthalmopathy progression within 18 months. Exclusion of patients followed from uncontrolled infection, other autoimmune disease, pregnancy or lactation.

The rearrangement uses TRBV12-3 or TRBV12-4 and TRBJ2-7; TRBD2 agrees at 12 bases. This clonotype was obtained from a young woman with Graves' hyperthyroidism. The sequencing sample was made of blood. The CDR3 bases are TGTGCCAGCAGTCTCCGACTAGCGGGAGAGTACGAGCAGTACTTC. Translation: CASSLRLAGEYEQYF.